Shown below are 6 T cell receptor beta chains from a single sample sequenced in a study of T cells after yellow fever vaccination. A single record per CDR3 protein comes from TCRdb applying MiXCR to the 5' RACE reads. Among a few hundred thousand distinct CDR3 sequences listed, roughly 19% were seen once. This specimen was PBMCs, taken 15 days after the yellow fever booster vaccination. These receptors all stem from a man aged 25-45 years who received the YFV17D yellow fever vaccine.

The CDR3 is CASSEDRSKTYEQYF. CDR3 in DNA: TGCGCCAGCAGTGAGGACCGTTCAAAAACCTACGAGCAGTACTTC. V and J are TRBV10-2 and TRBJ2-7; no definite D call. Trimming shortened V by 2 bases and J by 2 bases, and 13 bases separated the two germline ends. CDR1 and CDR2 (germline): WSHSY, SAAADI. The CDR3 consists of 15 residues.

This chain uses TRBV7-6 with TRBJ2-2; 9 nucleotides line up with TRBD2. The V and J ends lost 3 bases and 6 bases, in that order; junction bases with no gene match: 8. The CDR3 is 16 amino acids. Looked up from germline, CDR1 is SGHVS and CDR2 is FNYEAQ. CDR3: CASSLLAGIGAGELFF. The CDR3 DNA is TGTGCCAGCAGCTTGCTAGCGGGAATAGGGGCCGGGGAGCTGTTTTTT.

This clonotype was seen a handful of times. The chain joins TRBV27 to TRBJ2-3, with D perhaps given as TRBD1 or TRBD2 (6 bases each). The germline V gene encodes CDR1 MNHEY and CDR2 SMNVEV (reference sequence). With 2 bases removed from V and 3 bases from J, the gap between germline ends came to 15 bases. The CDR3 is made up of 16 amino acids. The CDR3 DNA is TGTGCCAGCAGTTTAGGGCTTGGGGGGCCGACAGATACGCAGTATTTT. Its translation: CASSLGLGGPTDTQYF.

This clonotype was counted only a few times. The rearrangement joins TRBV20-1 to TRBJ2-1, with 11 nucleotides matching TRBD2. The length of the CDR3 is 13 residues. Germline V gene data show CDR1 as DFQATT and CDR2 as SNEGSKA (reference sequence). The CDR3 nucleotides read TGCAGAGGGGGACTAGCGGTTAACAATGAGCAGTTCTTC. It yields the protein CRGGLAVNNEQFF.

V is TRBV28 and J is TRBJ2-7; D might be TRBD1 (5 bases). The CDR3 runs to 14 residues. Deletions cut 6 bases from V and 2 bases from J, with 14 bases between. Germline V gene lookup returns CDR1 MDHEN and CDR2 SYDVKM. CDR3 sequence: CASSAPGPTYEQYF. In DNA, the CDR3 is TGTGCCAGCAGCGCGCCAGGGCCCACCTACGAGCAGTACTTC. The full variable domain, in which reference TRBV28 and TRBJ2-7 provide the parts outside the CDR3, is DVKVTQSSRYLVKRTGEKVFLECVQDMDHENMFWYRQDPGLGLRLIYFSYDVKMKEKGDIPEGYSVSREKKERFSLILESASTNQTSMYLCASSAPGPTYEQYFGPGTRLTVT.

The chain recombines TRBV4-3 with TRBJ2-1, with a tentative D call TRBD2 (6 bases). The CDR3 sequence is 16 residues long. In germline, CDR1 is LGHNA, CDR2 YSLEER. V shed 0 bases and J shed 10 bases, with 19 bases lying between them. In DNA form, the CDR3 reads TGCGCCAGCAGCCAAGATTTAGGACTACCGGTTCTCGAGCAGTTCTTC. Protein: CASSQDLGLPVLEQFF.